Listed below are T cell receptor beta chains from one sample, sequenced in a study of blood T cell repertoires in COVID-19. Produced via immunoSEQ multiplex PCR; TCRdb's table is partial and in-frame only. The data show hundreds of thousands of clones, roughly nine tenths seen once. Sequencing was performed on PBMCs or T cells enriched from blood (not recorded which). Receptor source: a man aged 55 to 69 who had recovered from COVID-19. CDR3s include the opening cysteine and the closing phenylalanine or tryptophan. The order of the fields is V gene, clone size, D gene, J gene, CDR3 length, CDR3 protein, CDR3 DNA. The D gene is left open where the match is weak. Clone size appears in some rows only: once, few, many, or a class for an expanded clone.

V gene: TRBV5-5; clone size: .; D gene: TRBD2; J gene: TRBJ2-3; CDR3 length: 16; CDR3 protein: CASSHGTSGGTDTQYF; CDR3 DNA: TGTGCCAGCAGCCACGGGACTAGCGGGGGAACAGATACGCAGTATTTT
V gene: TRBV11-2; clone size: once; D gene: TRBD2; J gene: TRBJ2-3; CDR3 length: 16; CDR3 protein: CASSTPSLAGTDTQYF; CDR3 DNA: TGTGCCAGCAGCACCCCATCACTAGCGGGGACAGATACGCAGTATTTT
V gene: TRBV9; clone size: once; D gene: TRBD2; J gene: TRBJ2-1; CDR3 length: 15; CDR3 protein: CASSELAGGYNEQFF; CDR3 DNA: TGTGCCAGCAGCGAACTAGCGGGAGGTTACAATGAGCAGTTCTTC
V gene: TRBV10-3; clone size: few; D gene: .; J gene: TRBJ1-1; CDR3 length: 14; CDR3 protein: CAISGAGINTEAFF; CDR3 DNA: TGTGCCATCAGTGGGGCGGGGATAAACACTGAAGCTTTCTTT
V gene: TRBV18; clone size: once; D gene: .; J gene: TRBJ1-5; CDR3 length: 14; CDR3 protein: CASSPYRDNQPQHF; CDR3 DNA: TGTGCCAGCTCACCTTACAGGGATAATCAGCCCCAGCATTTT
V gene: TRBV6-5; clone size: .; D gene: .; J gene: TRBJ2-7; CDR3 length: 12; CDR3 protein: CAVGRGYYEQYF; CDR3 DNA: TGTGCCGTAGGGCGGGGCTACTACGAGCAGTACTTC
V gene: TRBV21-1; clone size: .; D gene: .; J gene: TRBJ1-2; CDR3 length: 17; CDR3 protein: CASSNRGRAGIRYGYTF; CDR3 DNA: TGTGCCAGCAGCAACAGGGGGCGCGCTGGAATTAGGTATGGCTACACCTTC
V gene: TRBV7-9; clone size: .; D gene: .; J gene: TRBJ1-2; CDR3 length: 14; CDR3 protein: CASSLVSGNYGYTF; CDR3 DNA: TGTGCCAGCAGCTTGGTATCAGGGAACTATGGCTACACCTTC
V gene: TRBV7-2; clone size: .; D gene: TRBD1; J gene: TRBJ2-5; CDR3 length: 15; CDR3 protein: CASSLGGQDQETQYF; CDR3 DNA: TGTGCCAGCAGCTTAGGGGGACAGGACCAAGAGACCCAGTACTTC
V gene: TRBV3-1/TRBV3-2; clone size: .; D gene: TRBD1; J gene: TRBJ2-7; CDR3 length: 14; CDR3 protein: CASSRTGPTYEQYF; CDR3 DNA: TGTGCCAGCAGTCGGACAGGGCCCACCTACGAGCAGTACTTC
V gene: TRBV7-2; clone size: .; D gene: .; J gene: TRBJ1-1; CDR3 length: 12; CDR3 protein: CASSLDWQGAFF; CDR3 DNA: TGTGCCAGCAGCTTAGATTGGCAGGGAGCTTTCTTT
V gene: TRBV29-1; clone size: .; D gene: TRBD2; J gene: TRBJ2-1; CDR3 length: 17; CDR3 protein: CSVEGLAGGPLGNEQFF; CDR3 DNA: TGCAGCGTTGAAGGGCTAGCGGGAGGGCCCTTGGGCAATGAGCAGTTCTTC
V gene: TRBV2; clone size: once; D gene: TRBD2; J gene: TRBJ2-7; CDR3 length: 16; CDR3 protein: CASSEGAGGQGYEQYF; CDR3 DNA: TGTGCCAGCAGTGAAGGTGCGGGAGGGCAAGGCTACGAGCAGTACTTC
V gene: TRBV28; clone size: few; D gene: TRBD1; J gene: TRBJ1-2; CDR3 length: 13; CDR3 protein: CASRTGGTLGYTF; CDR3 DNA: TGTGCCAGCAGGACAGGGGGTACTTTGGGCTACACCTTC
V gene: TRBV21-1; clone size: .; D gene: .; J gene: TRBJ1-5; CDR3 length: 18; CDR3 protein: CASSKALWWTGGRQPQHF; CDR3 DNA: TGTGCCAGCAGCAAAGCGCTTTGGTGGACAGGGGGCCGGCAGCCCCAGCATTTT
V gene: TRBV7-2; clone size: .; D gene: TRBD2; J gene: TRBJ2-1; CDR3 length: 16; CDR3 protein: CASSLAASGADNEQFF; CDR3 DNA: TGTGCCAGCAGCTTAGCGGCTAGCGGGGCGGACAATGAGCAGTTCTTC
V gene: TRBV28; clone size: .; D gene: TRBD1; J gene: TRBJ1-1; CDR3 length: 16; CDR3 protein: CASNTVSDRERTEAFF; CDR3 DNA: TGTGCCAGCAACACCGTCTCCGACAGGGAAAGGACTGAAGCTTTCTTT
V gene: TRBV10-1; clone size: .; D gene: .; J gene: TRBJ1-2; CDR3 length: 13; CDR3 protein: CASSESNNYGYTF; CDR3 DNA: TGCGCCAGCAGTGAATCTAATAACTATGGCTACACCTTC
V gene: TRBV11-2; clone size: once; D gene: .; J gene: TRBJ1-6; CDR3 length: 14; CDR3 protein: CASSPAGLNSPLHF; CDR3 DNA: TGTGCCAGCAGCCCAGCAGGGTTGAATTCACCCCTCCACTTT
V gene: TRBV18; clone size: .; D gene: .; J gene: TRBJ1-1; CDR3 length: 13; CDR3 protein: CASSHYSGPEAFF; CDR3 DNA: TGTGCCAGCTCTCATTACTCAGGGCCTGAAGCTTTCTTT
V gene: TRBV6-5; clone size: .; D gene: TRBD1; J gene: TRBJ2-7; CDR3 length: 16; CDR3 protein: CASSYSATGGSYEQYF; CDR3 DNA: TGTGCCAGCAGTTACTCTGCGACAGGGGGATCCTACGAGCAGTACTTC
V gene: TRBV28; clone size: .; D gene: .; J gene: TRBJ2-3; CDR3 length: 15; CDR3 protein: CASTEGSTSTDTQYF; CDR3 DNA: TGTGCCAGCACCGAGGGTAGTACTAGCACAGATACGCAGTATTTT
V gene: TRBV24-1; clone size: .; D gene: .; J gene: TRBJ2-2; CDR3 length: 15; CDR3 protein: CATSGTGLNTGELFF; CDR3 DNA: TGTGCCACCAGTGGTACAGGATTGAACACCGGGGAGCTGTTTTTT
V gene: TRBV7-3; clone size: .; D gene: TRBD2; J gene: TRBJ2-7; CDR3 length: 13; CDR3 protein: CASSRGGGDEQYF; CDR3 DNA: TGTGCCAGCTCACGGGGGGGTGGCGACGAGCAGTACTTC